The entry below gives a single T cell receptor (beta chain) sequence along with its context. The antigen remains unidentified. The CDR3 loop spans 15 amino acids. Germline lookup yields CDR1 MNHNS and CDR2 SASEGT. Trimming took 1 base from V and 7 from J, leaving 11 bases between them. This entry comes from a study of cytomegalovirus exposure and HLA in healthy donors. General study results and limits: Prediction of most subjects' HLA-A and HLA-B alleles by TCR beta sequences was reportedly accurate.

Use of 60 Vbeta and 13 Jbeta primers characterized the PCR. Assay: immunoSEQ multiplex PCR; the TCRdb copy retains only in-frame clones and omits some. The table has 100,000 to 150,000 clones, roughly 71% seen once. The sequenced material came from PBMCs. The chain links TRBV6-1 to TRBJ1-6; a possible D gene is TRBD1 (5 bases). The source is a woman in her forties or fifties in good health and CMV-seropositive. The chain's CDR3 is CASSEGYGGNSPLHF. The CDR3 nucleotides are TGTGCCAGCAGTGAAGGATATGGGGGGAATTCACCCCTCCACTTT.